This TCR beta chain was sequenced during a study of blood T cell repertoires in COVID-19. As for the study in general: From the United States, Italy and Spain came samples of acute and convalescent COVID-19.

The CDR3 is 15 residues long. The germline V gene has CDR1 LGHNA and CDR2 YNFKEQ. Deletions cut 0 bases from V and 6 bases from J, with 12 bases between. Original methodology: Reference gene primer amplification in the assay estimated nucleated cell counts. Data came from immunoSEQ multiplex PCR; TCRdb stores just in-frame clones and leaves some out. From that table come the V and J calls and clone size; the DNA was used to work out D and trimming. The sample lists 200,000 to 250,000 clones, 87% seen once, with over 9.5% in the top ten. Sequenced sample: peripheral blood. The V gene is TRBV4-2, the J gene TRBJ2-1; perhaps TRBD2 as D (6 bases). This TCR came from a woman younger than 35 who had recovered from COVID-19. CDR3 coding DNA: TGTGCCAGCAGCCAAGATTTCGGGGGTAGCAATGAGCAGTTCTTC. Translation: CASSQDFGGSNEQFF.